Detailed here is one T cell receptor beta chain. Its specificity is unknown. These data belong to a study of vaccination and CD4 T cells after COVID-19. Scientists ran DNA taken from cultured CD4+ T cells through the Oncomine TCR Beta short-read assay for sequencing. TCRdb fed the PCR reads into MiXCR, producing one record per CDR3 protein. The sample lists more than 15,000 distinct CDR3 sequences; 65% to 80% were seen once. Regarding treatment: roughly nine-day PBMC culture with coronavirus spike peptide pools or control peptides (ViraFEST assay). Expanded clonotypes were found by TCR sequencing after peptide-pool stimulation (ViraFEST). Trimming took 1 base from V and 4 from J; bases not matched to a gene: 11. The CDR3 has 17 amino acids. Germline assignment: CDR1 DFQATT and CDR2 SNEGSKA (reference sequence).

This sequence joins TRBV20-1 and TRBJ2-7; the match to TRBD2 covers 12 bases. Material: CD4+ T cells from blood, cultured in vitro. This TCR derives from a human donor who had recovered from COVID-19. The chain's CDR3 is CSARGRKGLAGGYEQYF. The DNA of the CDR3 is TGCAGTGCTAGAGGAAGGAAGGGACTAGCGGGCGGTTACGAGCAGTACTTC.